Shown below are 24 T cell receptor beta chains from a single sample sequenced in a study of blood T cell repertoires in COVID-19. TCRdb keeps only in-frame clones here, not all; method: immunoSEQ multiplex PCR. The sample holds about 260,000 clones, 85% to 90% seen once. Specimen: peripheral blood. These receptor sequences come from a woman aged 40 to 50 who had recovered from COVID-19.

The gene calls are TRBV9 and TRBJ1-6; 8 nucleotides agree with TRBD1. Germline V gives CDR1 SGDLS, CDR2 YYNGEE. The V and J ends lost 4 bases and 8 bases, in that order; junction bases with no gene match: 5. The length of the CDR3 is 14 residues. The CDR3 region is CASSTTGVYSPLHF. CDR3 bases: TGTGCCAGCAGCACGACAGGGGTCTATTCACCCCTCCACTTT.

The genes are TRBV6-5 and TRBJ2-7; D perhaps matches TRBD2 (5 bases). Per the germline V gene, CDR1 is MNHEY and CDR2 is SVGAGI. This CDR3 region has 13 residues. The V end lost 4 bases, the J end lost 2 bases, and 9 bases lay between the germline ends. CDR3 nucleotides: TGTGCCAGCAGTTCGGGGATTCCCTACGAGCAGTACTTC. Protein sequence: CASSSGIPYEQYF.

CDR3 sequence (DNA): TGTGCCAGCAGCTCAGACGGAACTACACCCCTCCACTTT. It codes for CASSSDGTTPLHF. The chain uses TRBV7-3 and TRBJ1-6, with D uncertain. Germline loops: CDR1 SGHTA, CDR2 FQGTGA. This CDR3 is built from 13 residues. Trimming removed 4 bases from V and 11 bases from J, with 12 bases in between.

This sequence joins TRBV19 and TRBJ2-1, with 15 bases matching TRBD2. Germline trimming cut 2 bases from V and 9 bases from J; bases unmatched to any gene: 5. The germline V gene has CDR1 LNHDA and CDR2 SQIVND (reference sequence). This CDR3 has 16 residues. The CDR3 region has the DNA TGTGCCAGTAGTATATATCGGACTAGCGGGGGGGGTGAGCAGTTCTTC. It encodes CASSIYRTSGGGEQFF.

The V call is TRBV11-2, the J call TRBJ1-2; the match to TRBD1 covers 9 bases. J gave up 7 bases and V 4 bases, and 7 bases lay outside the gene matches. Germline V gene data show CDR1 as SGHAT and CDR2 as FQNNGV. This CDR3 is built from 14 residues. The CDR3 bases are TGTGCCAGCAGCTCGTCAACAGGGGGCGGTGGCTACACCTTC. Translation gives CASSSSTGGGGYTF.

As DNA, the CDR3 is TGTGCCAGCAGCCCTGGAAGACAGGTGTTGAACACTGAAGCTTTCTTT. Translating it yields CASSPGRQVLNTEAFF. V gene TRBV9 combines with J gene TRBJ1-1; D possibly corresponds to TRBD1 (6 bases). Germline V CDR1 and CDR2: SGDLS, YYNGEE. The ends were cut back, 4 bases at V and 0 bases at J, with 16 bases in the middle. The length of the CDR3 is 16 residues.

This chain uses TRBV27 with TRBJ2-1; 10 nucleotides agree with TRBD1. With V trimmed by 4 bases and J by 0 bases, 3 bases remained unmatched. CDR1 is MNHEY, CDR2 SMNVEV, per germline (reference sequence). There are 16 residues in the CDR3. The CDR3 sequence: CASSWGQGSSYNEQFF. Here the CDR3 DNA reads TGTGCCAGCAGTTGGGGACAGGGGAGCTCCTACAATGAGCAGTTCTTC.

This chain connects TRBV18 to TRBJ1-3; possible D gene TRBD1, 5 bases. The CDR3 is 15 residues long. Trimming shortened V by 5 bases and J by 6 bases, and 17 bases separated the two germline ends. Germline assignment: CDR1 KGHSH and CDR2 LQKENI. Written as DNA, the CDR3 is TGTGCCAGCTCAGAGACGAGGGGAGGCCTAAACACCATATATTTT. This codes for CASSETRGGLNTIYF.

As DNA, the CDR3 is TGTGCCAGCAGCGGGGGACTGCGTCGAGAGACCCAGTACTTC. Its protein product is CASSGGLRRETQYF. The chain links TRBV3-1 (or the pseudogene TRBV3-2) to TRBJ2-5; D possibly corresponds to TRBD2 (6 bases). V was pared by 5 bases and J by 4 bases, with 14 bases between. CDR1 is LGHDT and CDR2 is YNNKEL in the germline V gene (reference sequence). The CDR3 is made up of 14 amino acids.

V gene TRBV7-2 combines with J gene TRBJ2-7, with a possible D match to TRBD1 (7 bases). There are 13 residues in the CDR3. In germline, CDR1 is SGHTA, CDR2 FQGNSA. V shed 6 bases and J shed 6 bases, with 15 bases lying between them. DNA for the CDR3: TGTGCCAGCAGACGAACCCAGGGGGGCGAGCAGTACTTC. Residues: CASRRTQGGEQYF. The full variable domain, rest sourced from reference TRBV7-2 and TRBJ2-7, is GAGVSQSPSNKVTEKGKDVELRCDPISGHTALYWYRQSLGQGLEFLIYFQGNSAPDKSGLPSDRFSAERTGGSVSTLTIQRTQQEDSAVYLCASRRTQGGEQYFGPGTRLTVT.

The genes are TRBV3-1 (or the pseudogene TRBV3-2) and TRBJ1-2; tentative D call: TRBD1 (6 bases). The germline V gene has CDR1 LGHDT and CDR2 YNNKEL (reference sequence). This CDR3 is built from 16 residues. V dropped 0 bases and J dropped 3 bases, with 14 bases sitting between them. CDR3 sequence reads: CASSQDTGGRDYGYTF. DNA for the CDR3: TGTGCCAGCAGCCAAGATACGGGGGGGCGCGACTATGGCTACACCTTC.

In this sample, this clone turned up once. This chain joins TRBV14 and TRBJ1-6; D unclear. Trimming left V 2 bases short and J 0 bases short, with 14 bases between. Germline-derived CDR1 and CDR2 are SGHDN and FVKESK. There are 18 residues in the CDR3. The CDR3 DNA reads as TGTGCCAGCAGCCAATCCGGGAGGTGGAGCTCCTATAATTCACCCCTCCACTTT. Encoded protein: CASSQSGRWSSYNSPLHF.

The chain recombines TRBV29-1 with TRBJ2-5; maybe TRBD2 (6 bases). The V end lost 6 bases, the J end lost 5 bases, and 16 bases lay between the germline ends. Germline-derived CDR1 and CDR2 are SQVTM and ANQGSEA. The CDR3 is 13 amino acids. The CDR3, as DNA: TGCAGCGTCGACCCGGAGGGCGCGGAGACCCAGTACTTC. Residues: CSVDPEGAETQYF.

The genes are TRBV2 and TRBJ1-2; 8 bases are shared with TRBD1. This CDR3 region has 15 residues. The V gene's germline CDR1 is SNHLY and CDR2 FYNNEI. The ends lost 10 bases at V and 6 bases at J; junction bases unmatched: 16. This CDR3 reads CATIKDRASPNGYTF. In DNA, the CDR3 is TGTGCCACCATAAAGGACAGGGCCTCACCTAATGGCTACACCTTC.

The rearrangement uses TRBV19 and TRBJ1-2; a possible D gene is TRBD1 (5 bases). CDR1 is LNHDA, CDR2 SQIVND, per germline (reference sequence). The V gene lost 2 bases and the J gene lost 5 bases, with 12 bases spanning the gap. The CDR3 consists of 14 residues. The DNA for the CDR3 is TGTGCCAGTAGTATAAAGGGGCAGATATATGGCTACACCTTC. Protein product: CASSIKGQIYGYTF.

The chain links TRBV6-2 or TRBV6-3 to TRBJ2-5; 9 bases are a match to TRBD2. The V gene's germline CDR1 is MNHEY and CDR2 SVGEGT. J gave up 1 base and V 1 base, and 7 bases lay outside the gene matches. This CDR3 is built from 17 residues. CDR3 loop: CASSYYTKRGAQETQYF. Here the CDR3 DNA reads TGTGCCAGCAGTTACTATACAAAGCGGGGGGCCCAAGAGACCCAGTACTTC.

J is TRBJ1-4 and V is TRBV5-1; D gene uncertain. The CDR3 sequence is 14 residues long. Germline V CDR1 and CDR2: SGHRS, YFSETQ. V lost 6 bases and J lost 0, with 9 bases in between. The CDR3 spells CASNRGTTNEKLFF. In DNA form, the CDR3 reads TGCGCCAGCAACCGAGGAACAACTAATGAAAAACTGTTTTTT.

The gene calls are TRBV19 and TRBJ1-2; tentative D call: TRBD1 (6 bases). Trimming cost V 7 bases and J 2 bases, with 20 bases left between them. The CDR3 has 16 amino acids. Per germline, CDR1 LNHDA and CDR2 SQIVND (reference sequence). CDR3 coding DNA: TGTGCCAGTACCCCTCCCCCGGGGGGCAAGAACTATGGCTACACCTTC. It yields the protein CASTPPPGGKNYGYTF.

J is TRBJ2-7 and V is TRBV5-1; TRBD2 matches at 10 bases. The CDR3 has 16 residues. Germline values: CDR1 SGHRS, CDR2 YFSETQ. The V segment lost 4 bases and the J segment 6 bases; nucleotides outside the gene matches: 13. The CDR3 is CASSVGVAGGGGEQYF. The CDR3 DNA sequence: TGCGCCAGCAGCGTTGGGGTAGCGGGGGGAGGAGGCGAGCAGTACTTC.

The chain carries TRBV18 and TRBJ1-5, with D possibly TRBD1 on 5 matching bases. Between the trimmed V and J ends, which lost 2 bases and 2 bases, there was a span of 13 bases. From germline, CDR1 is KGHSH and CDR2 LQKENI. This CDR3 is built from 16 residues. The CDR3 loop is CASSPTEGVGNQPQHF. The CDR3 bases are TGTGCCAGCTCACCAACCGAAGGGGTAGGCAATCAGCCCCAGCATTTT.

The chain recombines TRBV6-5 with TRBJ2-1; 7 bases agree with TRBD1. Germline-derived CDR1 and CDR2 are MNHEY and SVGAGI. The CDR3 has 13 residues. V lost 5 bases and J lost 9; bases outside the gene matches: 7. The CDR3 coding sequence is TGTGCCAGCAGTACCTACCCAGGGGGTGAGCAGTTCTTC. Protein product: CASSTYPGGEQFF.

This sequence joins TRBV5-8 and TRBJ2-2; 7 bases fit TRBD1. The CDR3 covers 15 residues. The ends lost 0 bases at V and 5 bases at J; junction bases unmatched: 4. Germline V gene data show CDR1 as SGHTS and CDR2 as YDEGEE. The chain's CDR3 is CASSLVAGGTGELFF. For the CDR3, the DNA is TGTGCCAGCAGCTTGGTCGCAGGGGGAACCGGGGAGCTGTTTTTT.

The CDR3 DNA follows: TGTGCCAGCAGCCCGACAGGTCAAAGCTCTGGGGCCAACGTCCTGACTTTC. Its translation is CASSPTGQSSGANVLTF. The gene calls are TRBV7-6 and TRBJ2-6; D is possibly TRBD1 (6 bases). The CDR3 has 17 residues. V gave up 5 bases and J gave up 0 bases, with 14 bases separating them. Germline V gives CDR1 SGHVS, CDR2 FNYEAQ.

This chain joins TRBV6-5 and TRBJ1-3, with D perhaps matching TRBD1 (6 bases). V was pared by 5 bases and J by 7 bases, with 9 bases between. The CDR3 runs to 12 residues. Germline V CDR1 and CDR2: MNHEY, SVGAGI. This chain's CDR3 is CASSRGYNTIYF. The CDR3 DNA sequence: TGTGCCAGCAGTAGGGGGTACAACACCATATATTTT.